Described below is a single T cell receptor (beta chain) sequence and its context. Treatment indicated: oral pan-JAK inhibitor, 5-10 mg twice daily. Reverse transcription of extracted RNA yielded cDNA, which provided the sequencing template. TCRdb's copy holds only in-frame clones and misses some; the assay was immunoSEQ multiplex PCR. The table records more than 200,000 clones, 64% of them present only once. Trimming cost V 3 bases and J 7 bases; bases outside gene matches: 3. The CDR3 length is 13 residues. Germline V gene data show CDR1 as LGHNA and CDR2 as YSLEER. This entry is derived from a study of CD8+ T cells in alopecia areata.

The sample was CD4+ T cells sorted from blood, taken at week 4, from a patient treated with tofacitinib. This clonotype originated in a human donor with alopecia areata. The J gene is TRBJ2-7, the V gene TRBV4-3; 10 bases are shared with TRBD2. CDR3 nucleotides: TGCGCCAGCAGCCAGTTACTAGCGGGGGAGCAGTACTTC. Its protein is CASSQLLAGEQYF.